One sample yielded the 9 T cell receptor beta chains listed below, sequenced in a study of T cells in Graves' hyperthyroidism and ophthalmopathy. The CDR3 regions of TCR beta were amplified from RNA transcripts. When the TCR CDR3 underwent first-round RT-PCR, the HTBI primer set was used. One entry per CDR3 protein results from TCRdb running MiXCR on the multiplex PCR reads. The sample shows 600,000 to 650,000 distinct CDR3 sequences, about 20% of them seen only once. The specimen sequenced was blood. Source of these receptors: a man under 40 with Graves' ophthalmopathy.

This clonotype was seen at least ten times. V gene TRBV20-1 combines with J gene TRBJ2-1, with 10 bases lining up with TRBD2. Germline trimming cut 2 bases from V and 7 bases from J; bases unmatched to any gene: 8. The germline V gene has CDR1 DFQATT and CDR2 SNEGSKA (reference sequence). The CDR3 extends over 15 amino acids. CDR3 protein: CSARSLAGGGNEQFF. The CDR3 DNA sequence: TGCAGTGCTAGAAGTTTAGCGGGAGGAGGGAATGAGCAGTTCTTC.

This chain connects TRBV28 to TRBJ2-5; TRBD1 agrees at 10 bases. J lost 5 bases, V lost 4 bases, and 10 bases had no gene match. Germline CDR1 MDHEN, CDR2 SYDVKM. This CDR3 comprises 16 residues. The CDR3 here is CASSSYTDRGDETQYF. The CDR3 DNA follows: TGTGCCAGCAGTTCTTACACGGACAGGGGGGACGAGACCCAGTACTTC.

Concerning this clonotype itself: The junction shows a germline mismatch at one end, possibly a read error. This chain connects TRBV7-7 to TRBJ2-2; D unclear. Germline CDR1 and CDR2: SSHAT and FNYEAQ (reference sequence). This CDR3 has 14 amino acids. The CDR3 sequence is CASSLGFDTGELFF. The DNA for the CDR3 is TGTGCTAGCAGCCTGGGCTTCGACACCGGGGAGCTGTTTTTT.

This clonotype was seen only a few times. This chain connects TRBV6-5 to TRBJ2-7; D remains unclear. Germline V gene lookup returns CDR1 MNHEY and CDR2 SVGAGI. CDR3 length: 15 amino acids. Deletions cut 0 bases from V and 4 bases from J, with 13 bases between. Written as DNA, the CDR3 is TGTGCCAGCAGTTACTCGTCGGCGGTGATATACGAGCAGTACTTC. Translation gives CASSYSSAVIYEQYF.

The chain joins TRBV7-9 to TRBJ2-5; D remains ambiguous. The CDR3 consists of 12 residues. Looked up from germline, CDR1 is SEHNR and CDR2 is FQNEAQ (reference sequence). V lost 8 bases and J lost 4, with 11 bases in between. The CDR3 region is CASGGEGETQYF. The CDR3 DNA is TGTGCCAGCGGTGGTGAAGGAGAGACCCAGTACTTC.

This clonotype was found a few times. The chain recombines TRBV5-1 with TRBJ2-7, with D possibly being TRBD2 (6 bases). The ends were cut back, 4 bases at V and 8 bases at J, with 22 bases in the middle. The CDR3 loop spans 15 amino acids. Germline lookup yields CDR1 SGHRS and CDR2 YFSETQ. The CDR3 loop reads CASSPSGRDALKQYF. The CDR3 coding sequence is TGCGCCAGCAGCCCGTCGGGGCGGGATGCGCTTAAGCAGTACTTC.

CDR3 sequence: CASSPGVNSYNEQFF. The CDR3 coding sequence is TGCGCCAGCAGCCCCGGCGTGAACTCCTACAATGAGCAGTTCTTC. The rearrangement uses TRBV5-1 and TRBJ2-1; D uncertain. The CDR3 has 15 residues. V lost 4 bases and J lost 0, with 11 bases in between. The germline V gene encodes CDR1 SGHRS and CDR2 YFSETQ.

The V call is TRBV11-1, the J call TRBJ2-7; D not certain. From germline, CDR1 is SGHAT and CDR2 FQDESV (reference sequence). The CDR3 contains 14 residues. Trimming took off 4 bases at V and 5 bases at J, with 15 bases between the two ends. The CDR3 reads CASSSHRTPHEQYF. In nucleotides, the CDR3 is TGTGCCAGCAGCTCCCACAGAACCCCTCACGAGCAGTACTTC.

This clonotype was found many times. The chain couples TRBV5-1 to TRBJ2-3, with TRBD2 as a possible D gene (5 bases). The CDR3 is made up of 14 amino acids. The V gene's germline CDR1 is SGHRS and CDR2 YFSETQ. V lost 6 bases and J lost 2, with 13 bases in between. DNA for the CDR3: TGCGCCAGCACGAGAGCGGACTTCACAGATACGCAGTATTTT. Amino acids: CASTRADFTDTQYF.